A selection of T cell receptor beta chains follows, all from one sample in a study of response to subunit inactivated influenza vaccine. TCRdb re-called the RT-PCR reads through MiXCR, storing one row per CDR3 protein. The sample holds a few hundred thousand distinct CDR3 sequences; around 13% are singletons and the top ten take around 10%. The sequencing used PBMCs from blood, collected about 13 days after vaccination. The receptors stem from a man aged 50 to 59 who received an inactivated influenza vaccine. Each CDR3 is given with its conserved first and last residue. A D gene is named only where the DNA matches it firmly. Clone size, where shown, is once, few, many, or a class for clones that have expanded.

NA,TRBJ2-3,TRBV6-1,NA,CASQVATTDTQYF,TGTGCCAGCCAAGTAGCGACCACAGATACGCAGTATTTT
few,TRBJ1-1,TRBV5-5,NA,CASSLFGYSGGTEAFF,TGTGCCAGCAGCTTGTTCGGATATTCTGGAGGCACTGAAGCTTTCTTT
few,TRBJ2-2,TRBV20-1,TRBD2,CSARVPGGGSGELFF,TGCAGTGCTAGAGTACCGGGAGGGGGGTCCGGGGAGCTGTTTTTT
NA,TRBJ2-3,TRBV27,TRBD2,CASRPFLAGTSTDTQYF,TGTGCCAGCAGACCGTTTCTAGCGGGAACTAGCACAGATACGCAGTATTTT
few,TRBJ2-6,TRBV3-1,NA,CASSPQGVGGANVLTF,TGTGCCAGCAGCCCTCAGGGAGTGGGTGGGGCCAACGTCCTGACTTTC
NA,TRBJ2-7,TRBV9,TRBD1,CASSVSGTGIYEQYF,TGTGCCAGCAGCGTTTCCGGGACAGGGATCTACGAGCAGTACTTC
many,TRBJ2-5,TRBV25-1,NA,CASSEYKGGSQETQYF,TGTGCCAGCAGTGAATACAAGGGGGGCTCTCAAGAGACCCAGTACTTC
NA,TRBJ2-1,TRBV4-2,TRBD1,CASSQDSSGTGSYNEQFF,TGTGCCAGCAGCCAAGATTCGTCCGGGACAGGCTCGTACAATGAGCAGTTCTTC
NA,TRBJ1-4,TRBV10-3,NA,CAISATRTATNEKLFF,TGTGCCATCAGTGCCACCAGGACAGCAACTAATGAAAAACTGTTTTTT
few,TRBJ2-1,TRBV20-1,NA,CSARDSREQFF,TGCAGTGCTAGAGATTCCCGTGAGCAGTTCTTC
NA,TRBJ2-2,TRBV6-6,NA,CASKMLVTGELFF,TGTGCCAGCAAGATGTTGGTCACCGGGGAGCTGTTTTTT
NA,TRBJ1-6,TRBV11-2,TRBD1,CASSPPGQGSPLHF,TGTGCCAGCAGCCCCCCGGGACAGGGTTCACCCCTCCACTTT
few,TRBJ2-7,TRBV4-1,TRBD1,CASSQGWTGGRDEQYF,TGCGCCAGCAGCCAAGGTTGGACAGGGGGCCGGGACGAGCAGTACTTC
NA,TRBJ2-2,TRBV7-3,TRBD2,CASSLPGLARITGELFF,TGTGCCAGCAGCTTACCGGGACTAGCAAGAATCACCGGGGAGCTGTTTTTT
NA,TRBJ2-7,TRBV29-1,NA,CSVLVGYEQYF,TGCAGCGTCCTGGTGGGCTACGAGCAGTACTTC
few,TRBJ2-7,TRBV4-3,NA,CASSQDPRGSYEQYF,TGCGCCAGCAGCCAAGATCCGCGGGGCTCCTACGAGCAGTACTTC
few,TRBJ2-2,TRBV29-1,NA,CSGQSGWNTGELFF,TGCAGCGGACAAAGCGGGTGGAACACCGGGGAGCTGTTTTTT
few,TRBJ1-2,TRBV11-2,TRBD1,CASSYSGGANYGYTF,TGTGCCAGCAGCTACTCAGGGGGCGCCAACTATGGCTACACCTTC
many,TRBJ2-1,TRBV14,NA,CASSYFEGPPRNEQFF,TGTGCCAGCAGCTACTTCGAAGGTCCTCCTCGGAATGAGCAGTTCTTC
few,TRBJ1-2,TRBV29-1,TRBD1,CSVAPDRGPYGYTF,TGCAGCGTTGCCCCGGACAGGGGGCCCTATGGCTACACCTTC
many,TRBJ1-6,TRBV4-1,NA,CASSQARNSPLHF,TGCGCCAGCAGCCAAGCGAGGAATTCACCCCTCCACTTT
few,TRBJ2-3,TRBV27,TRBD2,CASSATSGGLLGFTDTQYF,TGTGCCAGCAGTGCCACTAGCGGGGGACTCCTCGGATTCACAGATACGCAGTATTTT
few,TRBJ1-2,TRBV5-1,TRBD1,CASSTETGEGRYTF,TGCGCCAGCAGCACCGAGACAGGGGAGGGGCGCTACACCTTC
few,TRBJ2-5,TRBV7-9,TRBD2,CASSFSGAEETQYF,TGTGCCAGCAGCTTTAGCGGGGCCGAAGAGACCCAGTACTTC
NA,TRBJ2-3,TRBV3-1,NA,CASSQSTGGTDTQYF,TGTGCCAGCAGCCAATCCACCGGGGGAACAGATACGCAGTATTTT
NA,TRBJ2-7,TRBV28,NA,CASSLRQPPYEQYF,TGTGCCAGCAGTTTACGACAGCCTCCCTACGAGCAGTACTTC
NA,TRBJ2-1,TRBV11-2,NA,CASSPLGAANNEQFF,TGTGCCAGCAGCCCGCTCGGAGCAGCTAACAATGAGCAGTTCTTC
many,TRBJ2-7,TRBV20-1,NA,CSARGFRQAETFYEQYF,TGCAGTGCTAGAGGCTTCAGACAGGCCGAGACCTTCTACGAGCAGTACTTC
few,TRBJ1-3,TRBV3-1,TRBD1,CASTRVPGGSGNTIYF,TGTGCCAGCACCAGAGTACCAGGGGGATCTGGAAACACCATATATTTT
few,TRBJ2-7,TRBV25-1,NA,CASSGHGAYEQYF,TGTGCCAGCAGTGGTCACGGAGCCTACGAGCAGTACTTC
few,TRBJ1-5,TRBV6-1,NA,CASRSDGTNQPQHF,TGTGCCAGCAGGTCGGACGGGACCAATCAGCCCCAGCATTTT
few,TRBJ2-3,TRBV3-1,NA,CASSQETGVPTDTQYF,TGTGCCAGCAGCCAAGAAACCGGGGTACCCACAGATACGCAGTATTTT